This section outlines one TCR beta chain sequence together with its context. Some clones are missing from TCRdb's copy, which holds only in-frame ones; the method was immunoSEQ multiplex PCR. The repertoire holds 200,000 to 250,000 clones, with about nine tenths as singletons. Participants' own reports of clinical history determined their cohort assignment. This specimen belongs to a study of blood T cell repertoires in COVID-19. On the study more broadly: Recovered status in Cohort 3 required two negative PCRs, clearance, or symptom resolution. PBMCs, B-cell-depleted T cells, or T cells were the source of the cDNA or gDNA that made up the material.

The CDR3 has 13 residues. Trimming left V 3 bases short and J 2 bases short, with 7 bases between. Germline CDR1 reads SNHLY; CDR2 reads FYNNEI. The sequencing sample was made of PBMCs or T cells enriched from blood (not recorded which). This clonotype was sampled from a woman aged 45 to 65 in a cohort exposed to, infected with or recovered from COVID-19 (not recorded which). This chain joins TRBV2 and TRBJ1-2; D may be TRBD1 (5 bases). The CDR3 loop is CASSEGLNYGYTF. The CDR3 DNA follows: TGTGCCAGCAGTGAGGGGCTCAACTATGGCTACACCTTC.